The 22 T cell receptor beta chains given below trace back to one sample, sequenced in a study of beta chain features in type 1 diabetes. Reverse transcribing all isolated RNA meant expressed TCRB transcripts were sequenced. Assay used: immunoSEQ multiplex PCR; TCRdb lists only in-frame clones, some missing. The table has approximately 330,000 clones, about 10% seen once. Sequenced: naive CD4+ T cells from blood. Receptor source: a woman between 25 and 40 years old in good health.

The chain couples TRBV7-6 to TRBJ2-2; 7 nucleotides match TRBD2. The germline CDR1 and CDR2 sequences are SGHVS and FNYEAQ. The CDR3 loop spans 15 amino acids. Trimming removed 1 base from V and 6 bases from J; junction bases left unmatched: 5. CDR3 amino acids: CASSLVGLDSGELFF. The CDR3 DNA reads TGTGCCAGCAGCTTAGTTGGACTAGATTCCGGGGAGCTGTTTTTT.

There are a few counts of this clone. The CDR3 DNA reads as TGTGCCAGCAGTTACTCCCGGGGGGGACACGAGCAGTACTTC. It translates to CASSYSRGGHEQYF. The genes are TRBV6-5 and TRBJ2-5, with TRBD2 matching 8 bases. The J call may be faulty, since TRBJ2-7 better matches the DNA end. In germline, CDR1 is MNHEY, CDR2 SVGAGI. The CDR3 consists of 14 residues.

The CDR3 DNA is TGTGCCAGCAGCCGATCTAGCGTGAGCTCCTACGAGCAGTACTTC. It is translated as CASSRSSVSSYEQYF. This rearrangement joins TRBV7-2 to TRBJ2-7; the D gene is possibly TRBD2 (6 bases). The V end lost 5 bases, the J end lost 0 bases, and 14 bases lay between the germline ends. CDR1 is SGHTA, CDR2 FQGNSA, per germline. The length of the CDR3 is 15 residues. Filled out from reference TRBV7-2 and TRBJ2-7, the complete variable domain reads GAGVSQSPSNKVTEKGKDVELRCDPISGHTALYWYRQSLGQGLEFLIYFQGNSAPDKSGLPSDRFSAERTGGSVSTLTIQRTQQEDSAVYLCASSRSSVSSYEQYFGPGTRLTVT.

This clone turned up a few times. This sequence joins TRBV7-3 and TRBJ1-1; D is undetermined. V lost 5 bases, J lost 0 bases, and 7 bases lay in between. Germline-derived CDR1 and CDR2 are SGHTA and FQGTGA. This CDR3 is 13 amino acids long. For the CDR3, the DNA is TGTGCCAGCAGCAGACAAATGAACACTGAAGCTTTCTTT. It specifies CASSRQMNTEAFF.

The chain carries TRBV5-1 and TRBJ2-5; 13 nucleotides line up with TRBD2. The CDR3 totals 15 residues. Trimming at V came to 4 bases and at J to 2 bases, leaving 2 bases not matched to a gene. CDR1 and CDR2 (germline): SGHRS, YFSETQ. The CDR3 reads CASSGGLAGQETQYF. The CDR3, as DNA: TGCGCCAGCAGCGGGGGACTAGCGGGACAAGAGACCCAGTACTTC.

In its sample, this clone was seen a few times. The CDR3 reads CATSRGVVYEQFF. The CDR3 coding sequence is TGTGCCACCAGCAGAGGTGTTGTCTATGAGCAGTTCTTC. The genes are TRBV15 and TRBJ2-1; no reliable D call. CDR3 size: 13 residues. CDR1 is LNHNV, CDR2 YYDKDF, per germline (reference sequence). V was cut by 1 base and J by 8 bases, with 9 bases left in between.

The V gene is TRBV18, the J gene TRBJ1-1, with a tentative D call TRBD1 (5 bases). Germline-derived CDR1 and CDR2 are KGHSH and LQKENI. The CDR3 contains 13 residues. Between the trimmed V and J ends, which lost 3 bases and 4 bases, there was a span of 9 bases. DNA of the CDR3: TGTGCCAGCTCACCGCGACAGCCCACTGAAGCTTTCTTT. This gives the protein CASSPRQPTEAFF.

This clone was counted many times. The gene calls are TRBV30 and TRBJ2-1, with D maybe TRBD2 (5 bases). This CDR3 comprises 11 residues. Trimming cost V 3 bases and J 9 bases, with 9 bases left between them. The germline V gene has CDR1 GTSNPN and CDR2 SVGIG (reference sequence). The CDR3 DNA reads TGTGCCTGGAGCGACTATCTTGAGCAGTTCTTC. Its protein is CAWSDYLEQFF.

The genes are TRBV18 and TRBJ2-7, with a weak D call TRBD2 (6 bases). Germline lookup yields CDR1 KGHSH and CDR2 LQKENI. This CDR3 region has 13 residues. Trimming took 3 bases from V and 5 from J, leaving 11 bases between them. CDR3 DNA: TGTGCCAGCTCACCCCGGGGGACCCACGAGCAGTACTTC. It encodes CASSPRGTHEQYF.

This clone was seen more than once but under ten times. The chain employs TRBV27 and TRBJ2-2, with 7 positions matching TRBD2. The CDR3 has 15 residues. Germline trimming cut 1 base from V and 5 bases from J; bases unmatched to any gene: 4. Looked up from germline, CDR1 is MNHEY and CDR2 is SMNVEV (reference sequence). The CDR3 DNA sequence: TGTGCCAGCAGTTTATGGCTAGCGGCTACCGGGGAGCTGTTTTTT. Amino acid sequence: CASSLWLAATGELFF.

This clone has just a few counts. J is TRBJ2-3 and V is TRBV7-3; tentative D call: TRBD2 (5 bases). The germline V and J ends were trimmed by 4 bases and 0 bases, with 8 bases remaining between them. The CDR3 covers 14 residues. Germline loops: CDR1 SGHTA, CDR2 FQGTGA. CDR3 amino acids: CASSSRTSTDTQYF. In DNA, the CDR3 is TGTGCCAGCAGCTCCCGGACTAGCACAGATACGCAGTATTTT.

The chain combines TRBV18 with TRBJ1-1; the match to TRBD1 covers 7 bases. Germline V gene data show CDR1 as KGHSH and CDR2 as LQKENI. With 0 bases clipped from V and 1 base from J, the junction kept 11 bases outside the gene matches. The CDR3 has 18 residues. This CDR3 is CASSPPGQGVEKNTEAFF. CDR3 bases: TGTGCCAGCTCACCACCCGGGCAGGGGGTGGAGAAGAACACTGAAGCTTTCTTT. The full variable domain, completed using reference TRBV18 and TRBJ1-1, is NAGVMQNPRHLVRRRGQEARLRCSPMKGHSHVYWYRQLPEEGLKFMVYLQKENIIDESGMPKERFSAEFPKEGPSILRIQQVVRGDSAAYFCASSPPGQGVEKNTEAFFGQGTRLTVV.

This clone has only a few counts. The chain links TRBV19 to TRBJ2-7; maybe TRBD2 (6 bases). Trimming removed 7 bases at V and 3 bases at J, with 13 bases between. Germline V lookup: CDR1 LNHDA, CDR2 SQIVND (reference sequence). This CDR3 region has 13 residues. CDR3 nucleotide sequence: TGTGCCAGTACCGGGGGAATTAACTACGAGCAGTACTTC. It specifies CASTGGINYEQYF. Together with reference TRBV19 and TRBJ2-7, the CDR3 gives the full variable domain: DGGITQSPKYLFRKEGQNVTLSCEQNLNHDAMYWYRQDPGQGLRLIYYSQIVNDFQKGDIAEGYSVSREKKESFPLTVTSAQKNPTAFYLCASTGGINYEQYFGPGTRLTVT.

This clone was found a few times. The chain is built from TRBV19 and TRBJ2-1; 7 nucleotides agree with TRBD2. In germline, CDR1 is LNHDA, CDR2 SQIVND (reference sequence). V was pared by 5 bases and J by 9 bases, with 10 bases of the junction left unmatched. The CDR3 sequence is 14 residues long. The CDR3: CASSSRTSSGEQFF. The CDR3 nucleotides are TGTGCCAGTAGTTCCCGGACTAGTTCGGGTGAGCAGTTCTTC. Complete variable domain (other parts from reference TRBV19 and TRBJ2-1): DGGITQSPKYLFRKEGQNVTLSCEQNLNHDAMYWYRQDPGQGLRLIYYSQIVNDFQKGDIAEGYSVSREKKESFPLTVTSAQKNPTAFYLCASSSRTSSGEQFFGPGTRLTVL.

This clone was seen more than once but under ten times. J is TRBJ1-2 and V is TRBV5-4, with 7 bases fitting TRBD1. The CDR3 is 13 amino acids. CDR1 and CDR2 from the germline V gene are SGHNT and YYREEE (reference sequence). V was pared by 4 bases and J by 8 bases, with 8 bases of the junction left unmatched. In DNA, the CDR3 is TGTGCCAGCAGCCCAACAGGGGCAGAGGGCTACACCTTC. It yields the protein CASSPTGAEGYTF.

This clone was observed a single time. For the CDR3, the DNA is TGTGCCAGCAGTTCACCAGCGGGAGCGGGAGCGGGGGAGACCCAGTACTTC. Translation gives CASSSPAGAGAGETQYF. The V gene is TRBV28, the J gene TRBJ2-5; 8 positions match TRBD2. V lost 4 bases, J lost 5 bases, and 15 bases stayed unmatched. The CDR3 covers 17 residues. Germline V gene lookup returns CDR1 MDHEN and CDR2 SYDVKM.

This clone turned up a few times. The CDR3 spells CAIKREAPNEQYF. The CDR3, as DNA: TGTGCCATCAAGCGGGAGGCCCCCAACGAGCAGTACTTC. The genes are TRBV28 and TRBJ2-7; TRBD2 aligns across 9 bases. Germline CDR1 MDHEN, CDR2 SYDVKM. The length of the CDR3 is 13 residues. The V segment lost 10 bases and the J segment 5 bases; nucleotides outside the gene matches: 9.

The gene calls are TRBV29-1 and TRBJ1-1; 9 bases align to TRBD1. The CDR3 is made up of 14 amino acids. Germline CDR1 SQVTM, CDR2 ANQGSEA. Trimming removed 6 bases from V and 5 bases from J; junction bases left unmatched: 10. In nucleotides, the CDR3 is TGCAGCGTGGACTGGGGACAGGGCGGAACTGAAGCTTTCTTT. It specifies CSVDWGQGGTEAFF.

The chain employs TRBV4-3 and TRBJ2-7, with D perhaps TRBD2 (5 bases). CDR3 size: 15 residues. Trimming took 0 bases from V and 6 from J, leaving 15 bases between them. Germline assignment: CDR1 LGHNA and CDR2 YSLEER. The CDR3 sequence is CASSQDVGGGGEQYF. The CDR3 nucleotides read TGCGCCAGCAGCCAAGATGTTGGAGGCGGCGGCGAGCAGTACTTC.

The rearrangement uses TRBV7-9 and TRBJ2-3, with 8 bases fitting TRBD2. Trimming removed 9 bases from V and 2 bases from J; junction bases left unmatched: 4. The CDR3 spans 13 residues. Germline V gene sequence: CDR1 SEHNR, CDR2 FQNEAQ (reference sequence). The DNA for the CDR3 is TGTGCCAGAATAGCGGGGTTCACAGATACGCAGTATTTT. It yields the protein CARIAGFTDTQYF.

This clone showed up just a few times. The CDR3, as DNA: TGTGCCAGCAGTTTATCACGGAGCTCCTACGAGCAGTACTTC. Translation gives CASSLSRSSYEQYF. The chain carries TRBV27 and TRBJ2-7; unclear D gene. V was shortened by 0 bases and J by 0 bases, with 6 bases between the two germline ends. The CDR3 runs 14 residues. The germline V gene has CDR1 MNHEY and CDR2 SMNVEV (reference sequence).

This sequence joins TRBV18 and TRBJ2-4; 8 bases align to TRBD1. The CDR3 is 16 amino acids. Trimming removed 3 bases from V and 2 bases from J; junction bases left unmatched: 6. Germline V lookup: CDR1 KGHSH, CDR2 LQKENI. CDR3 residues: CASSPQGAATKNIQYF. For the CDR3, the DNA is TGTGCCAGCTCACCGCAGGGGGCAGCGACCAAAAACATTCAGTACTTC.